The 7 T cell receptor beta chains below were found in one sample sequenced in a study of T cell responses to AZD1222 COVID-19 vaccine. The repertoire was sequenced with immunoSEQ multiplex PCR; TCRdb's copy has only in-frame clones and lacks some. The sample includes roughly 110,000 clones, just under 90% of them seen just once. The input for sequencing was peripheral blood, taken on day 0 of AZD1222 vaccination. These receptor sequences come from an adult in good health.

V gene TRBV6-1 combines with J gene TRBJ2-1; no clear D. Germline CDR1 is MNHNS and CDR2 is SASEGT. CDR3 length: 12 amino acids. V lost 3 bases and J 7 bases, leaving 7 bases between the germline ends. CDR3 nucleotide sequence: TGTGCCAGCAGTGAGATAAGGAATGAGCAGTTCTTC. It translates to CASSEIRNEQFF.

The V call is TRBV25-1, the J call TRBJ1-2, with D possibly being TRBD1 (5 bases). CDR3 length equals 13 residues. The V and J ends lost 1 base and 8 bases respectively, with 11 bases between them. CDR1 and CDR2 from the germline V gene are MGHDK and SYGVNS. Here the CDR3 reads CASSESGRLGYTF. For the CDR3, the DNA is TGTGCCAGCAGTGAATCGGGACGTCTCGGCTACACCTTC.

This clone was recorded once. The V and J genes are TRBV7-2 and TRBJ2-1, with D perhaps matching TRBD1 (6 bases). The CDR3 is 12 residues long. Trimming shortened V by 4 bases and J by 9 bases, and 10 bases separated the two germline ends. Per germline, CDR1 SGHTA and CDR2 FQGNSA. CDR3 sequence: CASSSQGTEQFF. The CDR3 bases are TGTGCCAGCAGCTCCCAGGGGACTGAGCAGTTCTTC.

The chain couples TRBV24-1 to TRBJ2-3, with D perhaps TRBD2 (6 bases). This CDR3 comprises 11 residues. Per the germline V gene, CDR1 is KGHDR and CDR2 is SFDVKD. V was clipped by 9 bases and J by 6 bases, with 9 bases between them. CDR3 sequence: CATGGRDTQYF. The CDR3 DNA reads TGTGCCACCGGGGGGAGGGATACGCAGTATTTT.

The CDR3 reads CASSLAPRGPNEQFF. CDR3 nucleotides: TGCGCCAGCAGCTTGGCACCCCGGGGTCCCAATGAGCAGTTCTTC. This chain links TRBV5-1 with TRBJ2-1; D is possibly TRBD2 (5 bases). V shed 0 bases and J shed 6 bases, with 13 bases lying between them. The CDR3 has 15 residues. CDR1 is SGHRS and CDR2 is YFSETQ in the germline V gene.

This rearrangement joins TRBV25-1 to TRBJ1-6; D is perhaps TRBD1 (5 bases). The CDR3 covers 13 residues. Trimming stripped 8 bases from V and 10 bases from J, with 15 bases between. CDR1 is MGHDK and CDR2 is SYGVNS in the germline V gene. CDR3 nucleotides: TGTGCCAGCCATGGGACCCCCGGGTCACCCCTCCACTTT. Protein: CASHGTPGSPLHF.

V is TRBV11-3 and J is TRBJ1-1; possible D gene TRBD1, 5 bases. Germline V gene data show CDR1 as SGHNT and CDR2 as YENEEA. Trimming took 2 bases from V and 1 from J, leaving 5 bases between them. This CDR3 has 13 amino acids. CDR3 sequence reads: CASSLQGNTEAFF. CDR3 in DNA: TGTGCCAGCAGCTTACAGGGGAACACTGAAGCTTTCTTT.